The TCR beta chain described here comes from a study of human T cells and chemical hapten exposure. Whole-study context: The patients were mostly female; they had alopecia areata, totalis or universalis.

Trimming took off 0 bases at V and 3 bases at J, with 18 bases between the two ends. This CDR3 has 17 amino acids. Germline V gene lookup returns CDR1 SGHNT and CDR2 YYREEE (reference sequence). Study-level points and caveats: Versus controls, significantly more large CDR3 similarity clusters arose from expanded TCRs. A positive correlation with patch test score was found for PT1 expanded TCR counts. Alopecia affecting every donor means their immune response may not match healthy people's.

This clonotype has ten or more counts. What it binds is not known. The time point here: pre-sensitization, week 0. Treatment specified: therapeutic diphenylcyclopropenone sensitization with weekly scalp DPC. Each CDR3 protein gets one entry after TCRdb re-called the RACE reads with MiXCR. Of about 270,000 distinct CDR3 sequences in the sample, approximately 7.5% were seen once. The rearrangement links TRBV5-4 to TRBJ1-2; no clear D gene. The sample was whole blood, taken in connection with sensitization to the hapten diphenylcyclopropenone (DPC). The TCR sequence derives from a man between 18 and 35 years old with alopecia areata. Some clones in this sample may be carry-over from other donors' samples. CDR3 residues: CASSLGPGLPRYYGYTF. In DNA, the CDR3 is TGTGCCAGCAGCTTGGGACCCGGATTGCCCCGATACTATGGCTACACCTTC.